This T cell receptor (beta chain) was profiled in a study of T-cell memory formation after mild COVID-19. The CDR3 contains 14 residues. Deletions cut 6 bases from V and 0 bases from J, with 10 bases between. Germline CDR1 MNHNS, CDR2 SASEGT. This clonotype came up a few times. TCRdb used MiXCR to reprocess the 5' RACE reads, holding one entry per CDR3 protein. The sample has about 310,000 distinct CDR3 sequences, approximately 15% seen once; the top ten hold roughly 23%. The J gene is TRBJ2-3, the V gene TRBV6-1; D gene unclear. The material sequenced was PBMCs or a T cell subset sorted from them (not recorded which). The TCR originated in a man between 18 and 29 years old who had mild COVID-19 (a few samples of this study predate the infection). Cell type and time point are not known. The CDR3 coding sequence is TGTGCCAGCAGCCCCCTTTTCAGCACAGATACGCAGTATTTT. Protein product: CASSPLFSTDTQYF.